The 19 T cell receptor beta chains listed next were all sequenced from one sample in a study of T cells in Graves' hyperthyroidism and ophthalmopathy. There were TCR beta CDR3 regions amplified from RNA transcripts. A set of HTBI primers served as the primers for a first-round RT-PCR of the TCR CDR3. TCRdb independently ran MiXCR on the multiplex PCR reads; one entry per CDR3 protein. Of approximately 500,000 distinct CDR3 sequences in the sample, roughly 46% were seen once. Sequencing input: peripheral blood or thyroid tissue (not recorded which). Receptors originate from a woman aged 18-29 years with Graves' hyperthyroidism.

The V and J genes are TRBV15 and TRBJ1-2; 9 nucleotides agree with TRBD1. J gave up 7 bases and V 5 bases, and 5 bases lay outside the gene matches. From germline, CDR1 is LNHNV and CDR2 YYDKDF (reference sequence). This CDR3 is 13 amino acids long. Here the CDR3 reads CATSEDRGVGYTF. DNA of the CDR3: TGTGCCACCAGCGAGGACAGGGGTGTTGGCTACACCTTC.

This clonotype was seen a handful of times. This chain connects TRBV7-2 to TRBJ2-3; the match to TRBD1 covers 9 bases. Losses at the gene ends were 5 bases for V and 4 bases for J; bases not matched to a gene: 7. The CDR3 covers 15 residues. Looked up from germline, CDR1 is SGHTA and CDR2 is FQGNSA. The CDR3 loop is CASSHGTGRADTQYF. The CDR3 coding sequence is TGTGCCAGCAGCCACGGGACAGGGAGGGCAGATACGCAGTATTTT. Full variable domain (rest looked up from reference TRBV7-2 and TRBJ2-3): GAGVSQSPSNKVTEKGKDVELRCDPISGHTALYWYRQSLGQGLEFLIYFQGNSAPDKSGLPSDRFSAERTGGSVSTLTIQRTQQEDSAVYLCASSHGTGRADTQYFGPGTRLTVL.

This clonotype turned up a few times. The J gene is TRBJ2-2, the V gene TRBV5-6; 7 positions agree with TRBD1. After removal of 7 bases from V and 5 bases from J, the junction contained 11 bases not matched to a gene. The CDR3 totals 15 residues. CDR1 and CDR2 from the germline V gene are SGHDT and YYEEEE. CDR3 residues: CASGRDRKGTGELFF. The DNA of the CDR3 is TGTGCCAGCGGAAGGGACAGAAAAGGGACCGGGGAGCTGTTTTTT.

This clonotype was counted ten times or more. This sequence joins TRBV11-2 and TRBJ2-7; possible D gene TRBD1, 5 bases. CDR1 is SGHAT, CDR2 FQNNGV, per germline. The CDR3 is made up of 14 amino acids. V was cut by 0 bases and J by 2 bases, with 8 bases left in between. The CDR3 loop is CASSLDKGPYEQYF. Written as DNA, the CDR3 is TGTGCCAGCAGCTTAGATAAGGGGCCCTACGAGCAGTACTTC.

In its sample, this clonotype was seen many times. The chain employs TRBV7-8 and TRBJ1-1; 7 bases match TRBD1. This CDR3 region has 14 residues. Germline lookup yields CDR1 SGHVS and CDR2 FQNEAQ. Trimming at V came to 5 bases and at J to 4 bases, leaving 7 bases not matched to a gene. The CDR3 DNA follows: TGTGCCAGCAGCCCGACGACAGGGTCCACTGAAGCTTTCTTT. It is translated as CASSPTTGSTEAFF.

In the case of this clonotype: It may be a read error: a sequence one base away is much more abundant. The chain joins TRBV6-1 to TRBJ2-7; TRBD1 might be the D (6 bases). The CDR3 is made up of 14 amino acids. The V and J ends lost 7 bases and 0 bases respectively, with 13 bases between them. Germline CDR1 MNHNS, CDR2 SASEGT. CDR3 coding DNA: TGTGCCAGCACCCTGCTGACAGGCTCCTACGAGCAGTACTTC. Translating gives CASTLLTGSYEQYF.

This clonotype was seen repeatedly, ten times or more. The chain carries TRBV20-1 and TRBJ2-5; D perhaps matches TRBD2 (5 bases). The germline CDR1 and CDR2 sequences are DFQATT and SNEGSKA (reference sequence). Trimming shortened V by 7 bases and J by 5 bases, and 14 bases separated the two germline ends. This CDR3 is built from 12 residues. CDR3 coding DNA: TGCAGTGTAGGTGGGTCGGGGGAGACCCAGTACTTC. Its translation is CSVGGSGETQYF.

This clonotype was detected many times. The chain links TRBV5-1 to TRBJ2-5; perhaps TRBD1 as D (6 bases). Trimming stripped 5 bases from V and 5 bases from J, with 10 bases between. The CDR3 extends over 12 amino acids. The V gene's germline CDR1 is SGHRS and CDR2 YFSETQ. CDR3 sequence reads: CASRVGAETQYF. CDR3 nucleotide sequence: TGCGCCAGCAGGGTGGGGGCTGAGACCCAGTACTTC.

The chain recombines TRBV18 with TRBJ1-1; 10 bases fit TRBD1. The trim removed 1 base at V and 5 bases at J, leaving 7 bases unmatched. The CDR3 contains 16 residues. Germline V CDR1 and CDR2: KGHSH, LQKENI. The CDR3 DNA is TGTGCCAGCTCACCACAGACAGGGGGCATGGGAACTGAAGCTTTCTTT. The encoded protein is CASSPQTGGMGTEAFF. The full variable domain, in which reference TRBV18 and TRBJ1-1 provide the parts outside the CDR3, is NAGVMQNPRHLVRRRGQEARLRCSPMKGHSHVYWYRQLPEEGLKFMVYLQKENIIDESGMPKERFSAEFPKEGPSILRIQQVVRGDSAAYFCASSPQTGGMGTEAFFGQGTRLTVV.

In the case of this clonotype: A read error may produce the germline difference seen at one junction end. V gene TRBV4-1 combines with J gene TRBJ1-1; the D gene is possibly TRBD1 (6 bases). This CDR3 has 13 residues. The germline CDR1 and CDR2 sequences are MGHRA and YSYEKL. In DNA, the CDR3 is TGCGCCAGCAGCCCAGGGGCCCGAACTGAAGCTTCCTTT. Amino acid sequence: CASSPGARTEASF.

This clonotype occurred a few times. The chain joins TRBV3-1 to TRBJ2-7; D call uncertain. This CDR3 has 13 residues. The germline CDR1 and CDR2 sequences are LGHDT and YNNKEL (reference sequence). V lost 2 bases and J 2 bases, leaving 7 bases between the germline ends. The CDR3: CASSQHPTYEQYF. In nucleotides, the CDR3 is TGTGCCAGCAGCCAACACCCGACCTACGAGCAGTACTTC.

This clonotype was seen many times. The V gene is TRBV4-2, the J gene TRBJ2-7, with 10 bases that match TRBD1. J gave up 5 bases and V 5 bases, and 9 bases lay outside the gene matches. Looked up from germline, CDR1 is LGHNA and CDR2 is YNFKEQ. The length of the CDR3 is 15 residues. The CDR3 region is CASSTDRGQYDEQYF. The CDR3 region has the DNA TGTGCCAGCAGCACCGACAGGGGGCAGTACGACGAGCAGTACTTC.

This clonotype appeared a few times. The chain links TRBV29-1 to TRBJ1-2; D gene unclear. Germline loops: CDR1 SQVTM, CDR2 ANQGSEA. The CDR3 runs 13 residues. Trimming took 8 bases from V and 4 from J, leaving 17 bases between them. CDR3 in amino acids: CSQGLGLGYGYTF. The CDR3 nucleotides read TGCAGCCAAGGACTGGGGTTGGGCTATGGCTACACCTTC. Using reference TRBV29-1 and TRBJ1-2 for the parts outside the CDR3, the full variable domain is SAVISQKPSRDICQRGTSLTIQCQVDSQVTMMFWYRQQPGQSLTLIATANQGSEATYESGFVIDKFPISRPNLTFSTLTVSNMSPEDSSIYLCSQGLGLGYGYTFGSGTRLTVV.

In DNA form, the CDR3 reads TGTGCCAGCAGCCCTCAACGACCGGGACAGGGGGCTTCTGAAGCTTTCTTT. This sequence encodes CASSPQRPGQGASEAFF. This chain joins TRBV7-2 and TRBJ1-1, with 12 bases that match TRBD1. This CDR3 spans 17 amino acids. Germline CDR1 SGHTA, CDR2 FQGNSA. The V gene end was trimmed by 5 bases and the J gene end by 6 bases; junction bases not matched to a gene: 13.

A word on this clonotype: A read error may explain this, as a much larger clone is one base away. The chain couples TRBV20-1 to TRBJ1-2, with TRBD1 as a possible D gene (6 bases). Trimming removed 1 base from V and 7 bases from J, with 16 bases in between. The germline gives CDR1 DFQATT, CDR2 SNEGSKA (reference sequence). This CDR3 spans 14 amino acids. CDR3 sequence (DNA): TGCAGTGCTAGAGGTCGGGGGGGCGCGGGTGGCTACACCTTC. This codes for CSARGRGGAGGYTF.

The chain links TRBV4-1 to TRBJ2-5; D is uncertain. TRBJ2-1 matches the DNA end more closely, so the J call is doubtful. Germline V gene data show CDR1 as MGHRA and CDR2 as YSYEKL. CDR3 length: 16 amino acids. The CDR3 DNA sequence: TGCGCCAGCAGCCAAGCCGGCCTTCCCCCCTACAATGAGCAGTTCTTC. This translates into CASSQAGLPPYNEQFF.

This clonotype was recorded once. V gene TRBV4-3 combines with J gene TRBJ1-2, with D perhaps TRBD1 (5 bases). Germline-derived CDR1 and CDR2 are LGHNA and YSLEER. The CDR3 runs 13 residues. V was clipped by 2 bases and J by 8 bases, with 12 bases between them. The CDR3: CASSQRGTIGYTF. The CDR3 DNA reads as TGCGCCAGCAGCCAACGGGGGACTATCGGCTACACCTTC.

The gene calls are TRBV18 and TRBJ1-5, with D unresolved. The V gene's germline CDR1 is KGHSH and CDR2 LQKENI. The CDR3 spans 13 residues. V gave up 3 bases and J gave up 7 bases, with 10 bases separating them. The CDR3 here is CASSPQFPQPQHF. The CDR3 DNA is TGTGCCAGCTCACCTCAATTCCCCCAGCCCCAGCATTTT.

The rearrangement links TRBV27 to TRBJ1-2; D not certain. Germline V gene data show CDR1 as MNHEY and CDR2 as SMNVEV (reference sequence). CDR3 length: 13 residues. Trimming removed 6 bases from V and 14 bases from J, with 22 bases in between. The CDR3, as DNA: TGTGCCAGCAGCTTAAGCCGGATTCAGCGACTTACCTTC. Amino acid sequence: CASSLSRIQRLTF.